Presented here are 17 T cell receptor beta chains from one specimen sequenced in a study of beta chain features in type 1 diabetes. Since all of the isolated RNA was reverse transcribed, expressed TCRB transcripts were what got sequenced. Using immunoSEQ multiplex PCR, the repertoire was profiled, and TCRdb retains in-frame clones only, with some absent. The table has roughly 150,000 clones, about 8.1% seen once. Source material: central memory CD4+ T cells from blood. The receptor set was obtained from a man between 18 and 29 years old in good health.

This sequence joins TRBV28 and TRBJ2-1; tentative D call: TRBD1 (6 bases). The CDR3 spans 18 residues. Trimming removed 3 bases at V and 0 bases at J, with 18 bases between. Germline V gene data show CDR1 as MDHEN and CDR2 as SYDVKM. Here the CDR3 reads CASSFGGLFVSSYNEQFF. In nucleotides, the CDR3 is TGTGCCAGCAGTTTTGGGGGCCTCTTTGTTAGCTCCTACAATGAGCAGTTCTTC. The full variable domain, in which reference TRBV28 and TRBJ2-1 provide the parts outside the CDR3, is DVKVTQSSRYLVKRTGEKVFLECVQDMDHENMFWYRQDPGLGLRLIYFSYDVKMKEKGDIPEGYSVSREKKERFSLILESASTNQTSMYLCASSFGGLFVSSYNEQFFGPGTRLTVL.

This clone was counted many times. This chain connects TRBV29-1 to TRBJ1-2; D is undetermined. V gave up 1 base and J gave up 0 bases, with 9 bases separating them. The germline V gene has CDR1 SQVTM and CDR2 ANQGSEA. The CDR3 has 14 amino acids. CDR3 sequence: CSVEGSASNYGYTF. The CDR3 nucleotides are TGCAGCGTTGAAGGGAGCGCCTCTAACTATGGCTACACCTTC.

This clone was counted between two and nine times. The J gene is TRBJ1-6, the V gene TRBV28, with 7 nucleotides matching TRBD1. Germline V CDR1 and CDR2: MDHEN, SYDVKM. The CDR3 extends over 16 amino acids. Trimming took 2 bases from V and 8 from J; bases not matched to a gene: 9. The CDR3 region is CASSLRQGGGDSPLHF. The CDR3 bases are TGTGCCAGCAGTTTACGACAGGGTGGTGGTGATTCACCCCTCCACTTT.

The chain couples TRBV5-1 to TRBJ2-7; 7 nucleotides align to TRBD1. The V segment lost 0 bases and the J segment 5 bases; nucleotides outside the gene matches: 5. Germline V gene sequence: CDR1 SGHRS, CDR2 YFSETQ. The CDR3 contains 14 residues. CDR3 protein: CASSLGQGYDEQYF. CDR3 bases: TGCGCCAGCAGCTTGGGACAGGGATACGACGAGCAGTACTTC.

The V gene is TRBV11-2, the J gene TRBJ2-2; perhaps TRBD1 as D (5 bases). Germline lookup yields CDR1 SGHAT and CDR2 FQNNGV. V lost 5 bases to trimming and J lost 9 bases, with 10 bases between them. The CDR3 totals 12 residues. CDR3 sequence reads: CASSDRARELFF. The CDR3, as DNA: TGTGCCAGCAGCGACAGAGCAAGGGAGCTGTTTTTT.

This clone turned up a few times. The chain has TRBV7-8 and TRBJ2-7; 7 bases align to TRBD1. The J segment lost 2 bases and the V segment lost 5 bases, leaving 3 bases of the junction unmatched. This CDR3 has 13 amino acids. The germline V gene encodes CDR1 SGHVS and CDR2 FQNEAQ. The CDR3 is CASSLGGPYEQYF. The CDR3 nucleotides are TGTGCCAGCAGCCTAGGGGGCCCCTACGAGCAGTACTTC.

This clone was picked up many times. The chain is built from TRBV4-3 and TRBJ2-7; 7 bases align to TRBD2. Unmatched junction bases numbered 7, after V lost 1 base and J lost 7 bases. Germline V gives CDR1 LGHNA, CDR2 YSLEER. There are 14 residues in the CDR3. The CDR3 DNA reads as TGCGCCAGCAGCCAAGTGACTAGCATCGGAGAGCAGTACTTC. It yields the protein CASSQVTSIGEQYF.

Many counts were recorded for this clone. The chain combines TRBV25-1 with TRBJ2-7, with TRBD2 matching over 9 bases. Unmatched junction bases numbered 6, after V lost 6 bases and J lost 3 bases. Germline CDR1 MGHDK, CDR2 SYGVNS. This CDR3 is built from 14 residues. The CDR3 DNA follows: TGTGCCAGCAGGGCTAGCGGGACCGACTACGAGCAGTACTTC. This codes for CASRASGTDYEQYF.

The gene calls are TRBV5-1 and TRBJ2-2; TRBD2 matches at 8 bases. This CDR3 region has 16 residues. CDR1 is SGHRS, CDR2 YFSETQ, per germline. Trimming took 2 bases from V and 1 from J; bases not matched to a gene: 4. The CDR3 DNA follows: TGCGCCAGCAGCTTCAATCTAGCGGGGAACACCGGGGAGCTGTTTTTT. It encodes CASSFNLAGNTGELFF.

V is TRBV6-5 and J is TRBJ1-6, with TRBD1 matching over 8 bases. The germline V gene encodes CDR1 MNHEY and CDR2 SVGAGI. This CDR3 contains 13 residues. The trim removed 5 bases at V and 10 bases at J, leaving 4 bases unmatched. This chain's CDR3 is CASSGQGRSPLHF. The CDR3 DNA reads TGTGCCAGCAGTGGACAGGGACGATCACCCCTCCACTTT.

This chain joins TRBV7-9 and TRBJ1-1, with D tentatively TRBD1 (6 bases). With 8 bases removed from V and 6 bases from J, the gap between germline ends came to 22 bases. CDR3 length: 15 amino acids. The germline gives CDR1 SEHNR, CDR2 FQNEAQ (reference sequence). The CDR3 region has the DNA TGTGCCAGCGCTACCGGGTGGGGGCGGGCAGCTGAAGCTTTCTTT. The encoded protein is CASATGWGRAAEAFF.

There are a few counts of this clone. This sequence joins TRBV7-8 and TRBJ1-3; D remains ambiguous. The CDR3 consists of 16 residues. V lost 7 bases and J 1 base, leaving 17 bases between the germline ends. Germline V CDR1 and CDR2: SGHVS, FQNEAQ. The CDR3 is CASTDVLVRSGNTIYF. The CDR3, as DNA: TGTGCCAGCACCGACGTCCTGGTGAGGTCTGGAAACACCATATATTTT.

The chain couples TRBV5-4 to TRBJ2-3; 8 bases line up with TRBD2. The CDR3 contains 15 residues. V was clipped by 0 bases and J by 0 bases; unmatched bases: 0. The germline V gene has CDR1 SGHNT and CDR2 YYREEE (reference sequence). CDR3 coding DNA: TGTGCCAGCAGCTTGGGCGGGGGGAGCACAGATACGCAGTATTTT. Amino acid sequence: CASSLGGGSTDTQYF.

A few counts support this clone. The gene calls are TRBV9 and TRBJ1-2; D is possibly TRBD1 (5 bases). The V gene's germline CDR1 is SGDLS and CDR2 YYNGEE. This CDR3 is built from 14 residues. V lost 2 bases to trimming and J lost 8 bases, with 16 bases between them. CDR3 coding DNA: TGTGCCAGCAGCGTTCCGTCGGGGGGAGGAGGCTACACCTTC. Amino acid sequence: CASSVPSGGGGYTF.

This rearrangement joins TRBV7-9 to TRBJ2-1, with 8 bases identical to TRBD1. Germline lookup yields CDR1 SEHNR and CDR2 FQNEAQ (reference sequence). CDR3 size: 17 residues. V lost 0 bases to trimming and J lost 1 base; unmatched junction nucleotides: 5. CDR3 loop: CASSLARQGASYNEQFF. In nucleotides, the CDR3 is TGTGCCAGCAGCTTAGCGCGGCAGGGGGCGTCCTACAATGAGCAGTTCTTC.

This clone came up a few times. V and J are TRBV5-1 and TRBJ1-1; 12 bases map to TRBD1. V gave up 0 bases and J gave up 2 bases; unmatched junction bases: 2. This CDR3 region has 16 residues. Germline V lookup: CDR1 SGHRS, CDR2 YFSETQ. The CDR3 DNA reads TGCGCCAGCAGCTTGGAGGGGACAGGGGGCAACACTGAAGCTTTCTTT. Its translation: CASSLEGTGGNTEAFF.

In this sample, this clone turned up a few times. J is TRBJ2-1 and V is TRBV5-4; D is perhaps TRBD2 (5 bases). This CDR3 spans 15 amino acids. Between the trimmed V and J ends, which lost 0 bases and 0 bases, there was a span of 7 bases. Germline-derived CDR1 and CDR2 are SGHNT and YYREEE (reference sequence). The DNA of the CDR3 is TGTGCCAGCAGCTTGGGAGGGCCCTCCTACAATGAGCAGTTCTTC. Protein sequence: CASSLGGPSYNEQFF.